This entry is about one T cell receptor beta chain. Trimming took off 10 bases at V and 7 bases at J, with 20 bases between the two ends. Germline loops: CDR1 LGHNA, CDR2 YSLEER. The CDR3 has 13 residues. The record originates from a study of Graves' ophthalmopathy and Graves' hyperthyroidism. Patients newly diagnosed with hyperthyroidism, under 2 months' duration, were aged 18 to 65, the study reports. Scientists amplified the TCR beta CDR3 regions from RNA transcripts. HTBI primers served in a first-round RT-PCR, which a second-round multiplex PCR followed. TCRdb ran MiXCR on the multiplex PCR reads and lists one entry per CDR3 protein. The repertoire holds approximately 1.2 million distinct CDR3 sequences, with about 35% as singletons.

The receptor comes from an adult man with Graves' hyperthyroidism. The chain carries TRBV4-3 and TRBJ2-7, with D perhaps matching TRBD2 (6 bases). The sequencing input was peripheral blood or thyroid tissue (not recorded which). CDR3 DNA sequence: TGCGCCACAAGCCAAGTTAAGGCGGGGGAGCAGTACTTC. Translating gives CATSQVKAGEQYF.